Shown below are 10 T cell receptor beta chains from a single sample sequenced in a study of cytomegalovirus exposure and HLA in healthy donors. 13 Jbeta primers and 60 Vbeta primers were used for the PCR. Sequenced by immunoSEQ multiplex PCR; TCRdb stores in-frame clones only, minus some. With tens of thousands of clones in the sample, the ten largest clones hold less than 20%. The material sequenced was PBMCs. All receptors come from a man aged 45-60 years in good health and CMV-seropositive.

This chain joins TRBV4-3 and TRBJ2-5; 12 bases map to TRBD2. The CDR3 covers 15 residues. The V and J ends lost 3 bases and 13 bases, in that order; junction bases with no gene match: 12. The germline V gene has CDR1 LGHNA and CDR2 YSLEER. CDR3 protein: CASSQNPTSGSPSYF. CDR3 in DNA: TGCGCCAGCAGCCAGAACCCGACTAGCGGGAGTCCCTCGTACTTC.

The CDR3 sequence: CASSEARTGGAEAFF. CDR3 in DNA: TGTGCCAGCAGTGAAGCAAGAACAGGGGGAGCCGAAGCTTTCTTT. The J gene is TRBJ1-1, the V gene TRBV2; 8 bases fit TRBD1. Germline CDR1 is SNHLY and CDR2 is FYNNEI. The CDR3 totals 15 residues. V shed 0 bases, J shed 8 bases, and the junction held 8 bases outside the gene matches.

The CDR3 coding sequence is TGCGCCAGCAGCCAAGGAGCCGGGGGGACCGGGGAGCTGTTTTTT. This encodes CASSQGAGGTGELFF. The rearrangement joins TRBV4-3 to TRBJ2-2; TRBD2 matches at 7 bases. The trim removed 1 base at V and 5 bases at J, leaving 4 bases unmatched. The length of the CDR3 is 15 residues. The germline CDR1 and CDR2 sequences are LGHNA and YSLEER.

The chain links TRBV7-9 to TRBJ1-1; TRBD1 aligns across 9 bases. Germline V gives CDR1 SEHNR, CDR2 FQNEAQ (reference sequence). CDR3 length equals 17 residues. With V trimmed by 1 base and J by 0 bases, 6 bases remained unmatched. The CDR3 region has the DNA TGTGCCAGCAGCTTAGTGGGACAGGGATTTTTGAACACTGAAGCTTTCTTT. Translated, it gives CASSLVGQGFLNTEAFF.

The rearrangement joins TRBV28 to TRBJ2-1, with D possibly matching TRBD1 (6 bases). With 3 bases removed from V and 5 bases from J, the gap between germline ends came to 17 bases. Germline V gives CDR1 MDHEN, CDR2 SYDVKM. This CDR3 contains 16 residues. The CDR3 region is CASSFWGLRDNNEQFF. The CDR3 nucleotides are TGTGCCAGCAGTTTTTGGGGTCTACGGGACAACAATGAGCAGTTCTTC. Full variable domain (rest looked up from reference TRBV28 and TRBJ2-1): DVKVTQSSRYLVKRTGEKVFLECVQDMDHENMFWYRQDPGLGLRLIYFSYDVKMKEKGDIPEGYSVSREKKERFSLILESASTNQTSMYLCASSFWGLRDNNEQFFGPGTRLTVL.

The chain links TRBV5-1 to TRBJ1-1; no definite D call. The CDR3 is 14 amino acids. V lost 4 bases, J lost 3 bases, and 13 bases lay in between. Germline V gene data show CDR1 as SGHRS and CDR2 as YFSETQ. CDR3 protein: CASSAGYTDTEAFF. The CDR3 DNA follows: TGCGCCAGCAGCGCGGGTTATACGGACACTGAAGCTTTCTTT.

With regard to this clone: At one boundary the junction diverges from the germline segment, which might be a read error. This sample includes further DNA sequences coding for the same CDR3. This sequence joins TRBV18 and TRBJ1-2, with a tentative D call TRBD1 (5 bases). The CDR3 totals 14 residues. Germline V gene lookup returns CDR1 KGHSH and CDR2 LQKENI. CDR3 bases: TGTGCCAGCTCCCAGGGAGGGGATAACTACGGCTACACCTTC. Amino acids: CASSQGGDNYGYTF. The full variable domain, completed using reference TRBV18 and TRBJ1-2, is NAGVMQNPRHLVRRRGQEARLRCSPMKGHSHVYWYRQLPEEGLKFMVYLQKENIIDESGMPKERFSAEFPKEGPSILRIQQVVRGDSAAYFCASSQGGDNYGYTFGSGTRLTVV.

The chain links TRBV18 to TRBJ2-2; the match to TRBD2 covers 11 bases. The CDR3 is 14 amino acids. The V gene's germline CDR1 is KGHSH and CDR2 LQKENI. J was trimmed by 7 bases and V by 3 bases; bases with no gene match: 1. The CDR3 bases are TGTGCCAGCTCACCCGGACTAGCGGGCGGGGAGCTGTTTTTT. This gives the protein CASSPGLAGGELFF.

The chain carries TRBV4-3 and TRBJ2-7; TRBD1 matches 7 bases. Per germline, CDR1 LGHNA and CDR2 YSLEER. Losses at the gene ends were 4 bases for V and 5 bases for J; bases not matched to a gene: 8. The CDR3 spans 14 residues. CDR3 loop: CASSPEAGGHEQYV. CDR3 DNA: TGCGCCAGCAGCCCTGAGGCAGGGGGACACGAGCAGTACGTC.

The genes are TRBV6-1 and TRBJ1-2; 8 bases map to TRBD1. CDR3 length: 14 residues. CDR1 MNHNS and CDR2 SASEGT come from the germline V gene. J gave up 7 bases and V 2 bases, and 6 bases lay outside the gene matches. The DNA of the CDR3 is TGTGCCAGCAGTGAACGGACAGGGCGGGGTGGCTACACCTTC. This gives the protein CASSERTGRGGYTF.